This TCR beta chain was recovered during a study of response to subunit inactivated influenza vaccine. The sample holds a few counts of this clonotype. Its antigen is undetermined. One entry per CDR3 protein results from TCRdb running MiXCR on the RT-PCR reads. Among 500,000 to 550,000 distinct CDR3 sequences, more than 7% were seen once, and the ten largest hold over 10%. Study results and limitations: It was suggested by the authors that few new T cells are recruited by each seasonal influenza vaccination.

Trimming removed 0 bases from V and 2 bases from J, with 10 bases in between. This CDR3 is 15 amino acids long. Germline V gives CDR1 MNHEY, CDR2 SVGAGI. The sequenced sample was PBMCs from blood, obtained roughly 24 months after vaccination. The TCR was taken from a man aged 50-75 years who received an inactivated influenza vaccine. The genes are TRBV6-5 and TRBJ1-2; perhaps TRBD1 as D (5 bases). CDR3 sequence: CASSYSGRVNYGYTF. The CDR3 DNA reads TGTGCCAGCAGTTACTCCGGCAGGGTCAACTATGGCTACACCTTC.